A selection of T cell receptor beta chains follows, all from one sample in a study of vaccination and CD4 T cells after COVID-19. Their recognized antigens are unknown. TCRdb analysed the PCR reads with MiXCR anew, one entry per CDR3 protein. This repertoire shows around 20,000 distinct CDR3 sequences, approximately 48% found once; its top ten account for under 7.5%. Sequenced: CD4+ T cells from blood, cultured in vitro. The receptors here all came from a human donor who had recovered from COVID-19. Each CDR3 is given with its conserved first and last residue. D genes are given only for firm matches. Some rows mark clone size as missing; the rest say once, few, many or name a class of expanded clone.

>NA|TRBV2|TRBJ1-1|12|NA
CASSALVGEAFF
TGTGCCAGCAGTGCTTTGGTCGGTGAAGCTTTCTTT
>NA|TRBV6-5|TRBJ2-7|14|NA
CASSFPGNSYEQYF
TGTGCCAGCAGTTTTCCAGGGAACTCCTACGAGCAGTACTTC
>NA|TRBV5-1|TRBJ1-2|13|medium-sized
CASSLEGSVGYTF
TGCGCCAGCAGCTTGGAGGGGTCCGTTGGCTACACCTTC
>NA|TRBV3-1|TRBJ2-2|19|NA
CASSPRRSADLLNTGELFF
TGTGCCAGCAGCCCCCGTCGTAGCGCCGACCTCTTGAACACCGGGGAGCTGTTTTTT
>TRBD1|TRBV28|TRBJ1-4|15|NA
CASSSRDRGREKLFF
TGTGCCAGCAGTTCTCGGGACAGGGGGCGTGAAAAACTGTTTTTT
>TRBD2|TRBV15|TRBJ2-3|20|few
CATSRGRVLAGGVSTDTQYF
TGTGCCACCAGCAGAGGTAGGGTACTAGCGGGAGGGGTAAGCACAGATACGCAGTATTTT
>NA|TRBV29-1|TRBJ1-1|13|NA
CSVDWGGDTEAFF
TGCAGCGTTGATTGGGGGGGCGACACTGAAGCTTTCTTT
>TRBD1|TRBV7-9|TRBJ1-5|15|few
CASSRGQGRVQPQHF
TGTGCCAGCAGCCGGGGACAGGGTCGGGTTCAGCCCCAGCATTTT
>NA|TRBV20-1|TRBJ1-4|12|few
CSASVQDLKLFF
TGCAGTGCTTCCGTACAAGACTTGAAACTGTTTTTT
>NA|TRBV30|TRBJ1-2|13|NA
CAWSVRVGYGYTF
TGTGCCTGGAGTGTACGGGTAGGGTATGGCTACACCTTC
>NA|TRBV5-1|TRBJ2-5|15|NA
CASSLDRGSGEDQYF
TGCGCCAGCAGCTTGGATCGGGGGTCCGGAGAGGACCAGTACTTC
>NA|TRBV5-1|TRBJ1-1|13|NA
CASKYTLNTEAFF
TGCGCCAGCAAGTACACTTTGAACACTGAAGCTTTCTTT
>NA|TRBV6-5|TRBJ1-3|16|NA
CASSYEQPPSGNTIYF
TGTGCCAGCAGTTATGAACAGCCCCCCTCTGGAAACACCATATATTTT
>NA|TRBV21-1|TRBJ2-3|16|NA
CASSIRTSGNTDTQYF
TGTGCCAGCAGCATAAGGACTAGCGGGAACACAGATACGCAGTATTTT
>NA|TRBV5-4|TRBJ2-3|16|NA
CASSRVPRGIADTQYF
TGTGCCAGCAGCCGGGTTCCGAGAGGGATCGCAGATACGCAGTATTTT
>TRBD1|TRBV19|TRBJ2-1|15|few
CASSIGQGAHNEQFF
TGTGCCAGTAGTATAGGACAGGGGGCGCACAATGAGCAGTTCTTC
>NA|TRBV20-1|TRBJ2-3|11|NA
CSAPAADTQYF
TGCAGTGCACCCGCCGCAGATACGCAGTATTTT
>NA|TRBV18|TRBJ2-7|13|once
CASSPPGPTAKYF
TGTGCCAGCTCACCTCCCGGACCGACGGCAAAGTACTTC
>NA|TRBV5-1|TRBJ1-1|16|NA
CASSSQTGAMNTEAFF
TGCGCCAGCAGCTCTCAGACAGGAGCGATGAACACTGAAGCTTTCTTT
>NA|TRBV6-1|TRBJ1-1|11|few
CASSLDTEAFF
TGTGCCAGCAGCCTAGACACTGAAGCTTTCTTT
>NA|TRBV27|TRBJ1-6|19|NA
CASSFKAARLSSYNSPLHF
TGTGCCAGCAGTTTTAAGGCAGCCCGCCTGAGCTCCTATAATTCACCCCTCCACTTT
>NA|TRBV6-2/TRBV6-3|TRBJ1-2|15|few
CASSDSGSRRSGYTF
TGTGCCAGCAGTGACTCAGGGAGCCGGAGGAGTGGCTACACCTTC
>NA|TRBV6-7|TRBJ1-5|15|NA
CASSYSQAQEKVQHF
TGTGCCAGCAGTTACTCTCAAGCCCAGGAAAAGGTCCAGCATTTT
>NA|TRBV11-1|TRBJ1-1|14|NA
CASSLLRLNTEAFF
TGTGCCAGCAGCTTACTCAGACTGAACACTGAAGCTTTCTTT
>TRBD1|TRBV2|TRBJ1-4|15|NA
CASSDRGTGGEKLFF
TGTGCCAGCAGTGATAGAGGGACAGGGGGAGAAAAACTGTTTTTT
>NA|TRBV29-1|TRBJ2-5|13|few
CSGVTGPPETQYF
TGCAGCGGCGTTACAGGGCCTCCAGAGACCCAGTACTTC
>TRBD1|TRBV27|TRBJ1-2|16|medium-sized
CASSLKGQSTNYGYTF
TGTGCCAGCAGTTTAAAGGGACAGTCTACTAACTATGGCTACACCTTC
>NA|TRBV7-3|TRBJ1-1|14|few
CASSLTGGNTEAFF
TGTGCCAGCAGCTTAACGGGGGGGAACACTGAAGCTTTCTTT
>NA|TRBV30|TRBJ2-5|14|NA
CAWGPGVVQETQYF
TGTGCCTGGGGACCAGGGGTGGTTCAGGAGACCCAGTACTTC
>NA|TRBV7-8|TRBJ2-2|14|NA
CASSLAQNTGELFF
TGTGCCAGCAGCTTAGCGCAGAACACCGGGGAGCTGTTTTTT
>NA|TRBV7-3|TRBJ2-2|15|NA
CASSIQGLNTGELFF
TGTGCCAGCAGCATACAGGGCCTGAACACCGGGGAGCTGTTTTTT
>TRBD1|TRBV12-3/TRBV12-4|TRBJ1-1|15|few
CASRTQGAGNTEAFF
TGTGCCAGCAGGACACAGGGGGCCGGGAACACTGAAGCTTTCTTT
>TRBD1|TRBV20-1|TRBJ1-5|16|few
CSARDPGQDSNQPQHF
TGCAGTGCTAGAGATCCGGGACAGGATAGCAATCAGCCCCAGCATTTT
>NA|TRBV6-5|TRBJ1-5|13|NA
CASSYDSNQPQHF
TGTGCCAGCAGTTACGATAGCAATCAGCCCCAGCATTTT
>NA|TRBV6-2/TRBV6-3|TRBJ1-5|17|NA
CASSRPSRGTLNQPQHF
TGTGCCAGCAGCCGGCCTTCACGCGGGACCCTAAATCAGCCCCAGCATTTT
>TRBD2|TRBV5-4|TRBJ2-1|18|NA
CASSLEGRVGLPENEQFF
TGTGCCAGCAGCTTGGAAGGGAGGGTTGGACTCCCGGAGAATGAGCAGTTCTTC
>NA|TRBV20-1|TRBJ1-1|14|once
CSARGSLSSTEAFF
TGCAGTGCCCGGGGCAGTTTGAGTAGCACTGAAGCTTTCTTT
>TRBD2|TRBV20-1|TRBJ2-2|15|NA
CSAPGVAGVTGELFF
TGCAGTGCTCCCGGGGTAGCGGGAGTTACCGGGGAGCTGTTTTTT
>TRBD2|TRBV6-1|TRBJ2-5|16|few
CASSAGLAGAWETQYF
TGTGCCAGCAGTGCAGGACTAGCGGGAGCTTGGGAGACCCAGTACTTC
>NA|TRBV11-2|TRBJ1-1|15|NA
CASSSPWGLNTEAFF
TGTGCCAGCAGCTCACCCTGGGGGCTGAACACTGAAGCTTTCTTT
>NA|TRBV18|TRBJ2-5|13|NA
CASQTGEQETQYF
TGTGCCAGCCAAACGGGGGAACAAGAGACCCAGTACTTC
>NA|TRBV20-1|TRBJ1-2|14|few
CSARVPGISYGYTF
TGCAGTGCTAGAGTTCCCGGGATTAGCTATGGCTACACCTTC
>NA|TRBV20-1|TRBJ1-2|11|few
CSKWGVYGYTF
TGCAGTAAATGGGGGGTCTATGGCTACACCTTC
>NA|TRBV21-1|TRBJ1-6|15|few
CASLEIGTGKKPLHF
TGTGCCAGCCTGGAGATAGGGACAGGGAAGAAACCCCTCCACTTT
>TRBD1|TRBV2|TRBJ1-1|16|few
CASSERTGGADTEAFF
TGTGCCAGCAGTGAGCGGACAGGGGGCGCGGACACTGAAGCTTTCTTT
>NA|TRBV6-5|TRBJ1-3|13|NA
CASSYSKGNTIYF
TGTGCCAGCAGTTACTCGAAAGGAAACACCATATATTTT
>NA|TRBV7-9|TRBJ1-1|17|NA
CASSPYREPLPNTEAFF
TGTGCCAGCAGCCCCTACAGGGAGCCCCTCCCCAACACTGAAGCTTTCTTT
>NA|TRBV7-3|TRBJ1-1|15|NA
CASSPDRDSSTEAFF
TGTGCCAGCAGCCCGGATCGGGACTCCTCCACTGAAGCTTTCTTT
>NA|TRBV2|TRBJ2-3|14|NA
CASSEALGSDTQYF
TGTGCCAGCAGTGAAGCGCTGGGATCAGATACGCAGTATTTT
>TRBD1|TRBV6-2/TRBV6-3|TRBJ2-5|15|NA
CASRPGQPIQETQYF
TGTGCCAGCAGACCGGGACAGCCGATCCAAGAGACCCAGTACTTC
>NA|TRBV19|TRBJ1-5|15|NA
CASSIWRVGNQPQHF
TGTGCCAGTAGTATTTGGAGGGTGGGCAATCAGCCCCAGCATTTT
>NA|TRBV4-2|TRBJ2-7|15|NA
CASSQVGQGDYEQYF
TGTGCCAGCAGCCAAGTGGGGCAGGGTGACTACGAGCAGTACTTC
>NA|TRBV24-1|TRBJ2-1|16|NA
CATETRGDDSYNEQFF
TGTGCCACCGAGACCAGGGGGGACGACTCCTACAATGAGCAGTTCTTC